The source of this TCR beta chain is a study of T-cell reconstitution after alpha-beta-depleted transplantation in children. A word on this clonotype: Its matching antigen is unknown.

Preparation of the TCRbeta library was carried out with unique molecular identifiers. TCRdb recomputed calls from the PCR reads with MiXCR, one row per CDR3 protein. The table has about 440,000 distinct CDR3 sequences, about 40% seen once. General observations from the study: Several hundred expanded graft clones reportedly supplied alpha-beta T cells about two months after transplant. Surviving recipient T cells and thymic progenitors produced the high day-60 TCRbeta diversity seen in some patients. A year had passed since transplant, and T-cell counts and diversity by then came mostly from newly produced T cells.

This TCR derives from a girl aged 2-10 years with aplastic anemia, due to receive a stem cell transplant. The specimen comprised PBMCs, sampled before TCRalphabeta/CD19-depleted stem cell transplant.

CDR3 in DNA: TGTGCCAGCAGCTGGGCTTTAGCGGGATCAGCCTACGAGCAGTACTTC. Its protein product is CASSWALAGSAYEQYF. This chain joins TRBV5-5 and TRBJ2-7; TRBD2 matches 8 bases. In germline, CDR1 is SGHKS, CDR2 YYEKEE (reference sequence). The CDR3 is 16 amino acids. V lost 3 bases, J lost 2 bases, and 10 bases stayed unmatched. Drawing the rest from reference TRBV5-5 and TRBJ2-7, the complete variable domain is DAGVTQSPTHLIKTRGQQVTLRCSPISGHKSVSWYQQVLGQGPQFIFQYYEKEERGRGNFPDRFSARQFPNYSSELNVNALLLGDSALYLCASSWALAGSAYEQYFGPGTRLTVT.